The clone carrying this TCR beta chain was recorded once. These data come from a study of blood T cell repertoires in COVID-19. Study information: From the United States, Italy and Spain came samples of acute and convalescent COVID-19. Sources were T cells, B-cell-depleted T cells, or PBMCs; the material itself was cDNA or gDNA.

Authors' analysis steps: Estimation of nucleated cell counts was performed using reference gene primer amplification. TCRdb keeps only in-frame clones here, not all; method: immunoSEQ multiplex PCR. The V and J calls and the clone size are those of that table, but D and trimming were determined from the DNA. Among about 300,000 clones listed, about 87% were seen once. Germline loops: CDR1 SGHNT, CDR2 YENEEA. The V gene lost 4 bases and the J gene lost 6 bases, with 11 bases spanning the gap. This CDR3 comprises 13 residues. Those enrolled in Seattle joined during active infection and were followed longitudinally afterward.

The sequence was obtained from a woman aged 25-40 years with COVID-19, enrolled during active disease. The chain is built from TRBV11-3 and TRBJ2-3; tentative D call: TRBD2 (6 bases). The sample comprised peripheral blood. The CDR3 DNA is TGTGCCAGCAGCTCCTCAGGGAGGGATACGCAGTATTTT. Translating gives CASSSSGRDTQYF.